The rows below give T cell receptor beta chains drawn from one sample of a study of cytomegalovirus exposure and HLA in healthy donors. The assay was immunoSEQ multiplex PCR, and TCRdb's table has in-frame clones only and misses some. Counted here are 55,000 to 70,000 clones, around 77% occurring once; the ten biggest clones make up about 5.5%. The sample consisted of PBMCs. These receptors all come from a male donor in good health and CMV-seropositive. Each CDR3 is given with its conserved first and last residue. D genes are given only for firm matches. Size tells how often a clone was seen (once, few, many) or the class of an expanded clone, and some rows leave it out.

D | size | J | V | CDR3 | DNA
- | - | TRBJ2-3 | TRBV7-7 | CASSLAGGTDTQYF | TGTGCCAGCAGCTTAGCCGGGGGCACAGATACGCAGTATTTT
- | once | TRBJ2-7 | TRBV2 | CASSRQSSYEQYF | TGTGCCAGCAGTCGACAGAGCTCCTACGAGCAGTACTTC
TRBD2 | - | TRBJ2-7 | TRBV7-2 | CASSRRTSGEYEQYF | TGTGCCAGCAGTCGCCGGACTAGCGGGGAGTACGAGCAGTACTTC
- | once | TRBJ1-5 | TRBV30 | CAWTVGGDQPQHF | TGTGCCTGGACGGTTGGAGGGGACCAGCCCCAGCATTTT
- | - | TRBJ1-2 | TRBV5-1 | CASSLSGEANYGYTF | TGCGCCAGCAGCTTGTCCGGGGAGGCTAACTATGGCTACACCTTC
TRBD1 | - | TRBJ1-5 | TRBV4-1 | CASSRGQGRYQPQHF | TGCGCCAGCAGCCGAGGACAGGGGAGATATCAGCCCCAGCATTTT
TRBD1 | - | TRBJ1-2 | TRBV18 | CASSTGTGDSYGYTF | TGTGCCAGCTCAACTGGGACAGGGGATTCCTATGGCTACACCTTC
TRBD2 | - | TRBJ2-7 | TRBV6-5 | CASSLSGAYEQYF | TGTGCCAGCAGCCTGAGCGGGGCTTACGAGCAGTACTTC
- | - | TRBJ1-3 | TRBV4-1 | CASSQVGGTGNTIYF | TGCGCCAGCAGCCAAGTAGGGGGTACTGGAAACACCATATATTTT
- | - | TRBJ1-3 | TRBV5-8 | CASSLGRGLSAGNTIYF | TGTGCCAGCAGCTTGGGCCGGGGGTTATCAGCTGGAAACACCATATATTTT
- | - | TRBJ1-5 | TRBV15 | CATSSGQMGNQPQHF | TGTGCCACCAGCAGTGGACAGATGGGCAATCAGCCCCAGCATTTT
TRBD1 | once | TRBJ2-7 | TRBV7-2 | CASSLAGTGRGEQYF | TGTGCCAGCAGCTTAGCCGGGACAGGGCGAGGCGAGCAGTACTTC
- | - | TRBJ2-2 | TRBV6-5 | CASSKGATGSGELFF | TGTGCCAGCAGTAAGGGCGCTACAGGGTCCGGGGAGCTGTTTTTT
- | - | TRBJ2-3 | TRBV7-9 | CASSSTQGGADTQYF | TGTGCCAGCAGCTCGACTCAGGGCGGGGCAGATACGCAGTATTTT
TRBD1 | once | TRBJ2-7 | TRBV6-6 | CASSSQGKSYEQYF | TGTGCCAGCAGTTCACAGGGGAAGTCCTACGAGCAGTACTTC
TRBD1 | - | TRBJ1-3 | TRBV4-3 | CASSQDRGSGNTIYF | TGCGCCAGCAGCCAAGACAGGGGGTCCGGAAACACCATATATTTT
- | - | TRBJ1-1 | TRBV29-1 | CSVRGGQGGPEAFF | TGCAGCGTGCGGGGGGGACAAGGGGGGCCTGAAGCTTTCTTT
- | - | TRBJ2-1 | TRBV13 | CASSPYGRGPYNEQFF | TGTGCCAGCAGCCCTTATGGGCGGGGGCCCTACAATGAGCAGTTCTTC
- | - | TRBJ2-5 | TRBV5-1 | CASSLQGTTQETQYF | TGCGCCAGCAGCTTGCAAGGGACAACCCAAGAGACCCAGTACTTC
TRBD2 | - | TRBJ2-5 | TRBV7-9 | CASSFKALAGQETQYF | TGTGCCAGCAGCTTTAAGGCACTAGCGGGCCAAGAGACCCAGTACTTC
TRBD1 | - | TRBJ1-3 | TRBV30 | CAYPTGIGINF | TGTGCCTACCCGACAGGGATCGGCATCAATTTT
- | - | TRBJ2-1 | TRBV2 | CVRAENSYNEQFF | TGTGTCAGGGCGGAGAACTCCTACAATGAGCAGTTCTTC
TRBD1 | - | TRBJ2-2 | TRBV9 | CASSVEQGANTGELFF | TGTGCCAGCAGCGTAGAACAGGGGGCGAACACCGGGGAGCTGTTTTTT
- | - | TRBJ2-3 | TRBV13 | CASSLARSRTDTQYF | TGTGCCAGCAGCTTAGCTCGGTCGCGCACAGATACGCAGTATTTT
TRBD2 | - | TRBJ2-1 | TRBV5-1 | CASSHIFSGGYNEQFF | TGCGCCAGCAGCCATATTTTTAGCGGGGGCTACAATGAGCAGTTCTTC
- | - | TRBJ1-4 | TRBV4-1 | CASSYRRENEKLFF | TGCGCCAGCAGTTACAGGAGGGAAAATGAAAAACTGTTTTTT
- | - | TRBJ1-2 | TRBV27 | CASSLSFRTYGYTF | TGTGCCAGCAGTTTATCGTTCAGAACCTATGGCTACACCTTC
- | - | TRBJ1-4 | TRBV30 | CAWRAGNSNEKLFF | TGTGCCTGGAGGGCCGGGAACTCTAATGAAAAACTGTTTTTT
- | - | TRBJ1-4 | TRBV6-5 | CASSSTLYATNEKLFF | TGTGCCAGCAGTTCCACCCTATATGCAACTAATGAAAAACTGTTTTTT
- | - | TRBJ1-6 | TRBV28 | CASSFGTNNSPLHF | TGTGCCAGCAGTTTCGGGACAAATAATTCACCCCTCCACTTT
TRBD1 | - | TRBJ1-1 | TRBV6-5 | CASSRTGDWDTEAFF | TGTGCCAGCAGTCGGACAGGGGATTGGGACACTGAAGCTTTCTTT
- | - | TRBJ1-2 | TRBV29-1 | CSVGSGTPGYGYTF | TGCAGCGTTGGATCCGGGACACCGGGCTATGGCTACACCTTC
- | - | TRBJ2-7 | TRBV28 | CASSPTRAARSYEQYF | TGTGCCAGCAGTCCGACGCGGGCGGCCCGCTCCTACGAGCAGTACTTC
- | - | TRBJ1-3 | TRBV19 | CASRLRGGVGNTIYF | TGTGCCAGTAGGTTAAGGGGAGGCGTCGGAAACACCATATATTTT
TRBD2 | few | TRBJ2-2 | TRBV6-5 | CASSSPQGGPGELFF | TGTGCCAGCAGTTCACCCCAGGGAGGGCCCGGGGAGCTGTTTTTT
- | few | TRBJ2-5 | TRBV4-1 | CASSHEAPQGGKYF | TGCGCCAGCAGCCATGAAGCCCCTCAGGGTGGAAAGTACTTC
- | medium-sized | TRBJ1-5 | TRBV6-5 | CASSSSPLGNNQPQHF | TGTGCCAGCAGTTCGAGCCCGCTAGGAAACAATCAGCCCCAGCATTTT
TRBD1 | few | TRBJ2-3 | TRBV19 | CASSTPPAGGPDTQYF | TGTGCCAGTAGTACTCCCCCGGCAGGGGGACCAGATACGCAGTATTTT
- | - | TRBJ1-4 | TRBV19 | CASSTDPGGEGNEKLFF | TGTGCCAGTAGTACGGACCCCGGGGGAGAGGGGAATGAAAAACTGTTTTTT
- | - | TRBJ1-2 | TRBV7-9 | CASSLERRTNGGYTF | TGTGCCAGCAGCTTAGAAAGAAGGACAAATGGTGGCTACACCTTC
TRBD1 | few | TRBJ1-2 | TRBV15 | CATSRVLQGDRGYTF | TGTGCCACCAGCAGAGTCTTACAGGGGGACCGTGGCTACACCTTC
TRBD2 | - | TRBJ2-3 | TRBV28 | CASHQRGASTDTQYF | TGTGCGAGTCATCAGCGGGGGGCTAGCACAGATACGCAGTATTTT
TRBD1 | - | TRBJ2-7 | TRBV13 | CASSPWGQGYEQYF | TGTGCCAGCAGCCCCTGGGGACAGGGTTACGAGCAGTACTTC
TRBD1 | - | TRBJ2-7 | TRBV11-3 | CASSPDRGIPFYEQYF | TGTGCCAGCAGCCCCGACAGGGGGATCCCTTTCTACGAGCAGTACTTC
TRBD2 | - | TRBJ2-7 | TRBV4-3 | CASSQDLGTSGAYEQYF | TGCGCCAGCAGCCAAGATCTAGGGACTAGCGGCGCCTACGAGCAGTACTTC
- | - | TRBJ1-3 | TRBV5-6 | CASSDSGGPSTGNTIYF | TGTGCCAGCAGCGACTCGGGGGGGCCCTCGACTGGAAACACCATATATTTT
TRBD1 | once | TRBJ1-6 | TRBV7-9 | CASSLLAGGSSPLHF | TGTGCCAGCAGCTTACTCGCAGGGGGCTCTTCACCCCTCCACTTT
- | - | TRBJ2-7 | TRBV7-2 | CASRSGSSYEQYF | TGTGCCAGCAGGTCGGGATCTTCCTACGAGCAGTACTTC
- | - | TRBJ1-3 | TRBV9 | CASSVYSQTNTIYF | TGTGCCAGCAGCGTGTATTCGCAGACTAACACCATATATTTT